These T cell receptor beta chains were read from a single sample in a study of CD8 T cells in Susac syndrome. TCRdb recomputed calls from the immunoSEQ multiplex PCR reads with MiXCR, one row per CDR3 protein. In the table there are roughly 110,000 distinct CDR3 sequences, approximately 94% of which are singletons. Sequencing input: CD8+ T cells from PBMCs. The receptors shown here come from a human donor with Susac syndrome. The CDR3 runs from the conserved cysteine through the conserved F or W. The D gene is left open where the match is weak. Rows give clone size only sometimes, using once, few, many, or a class for an expanded clone.

J gene	D gene	clone size	V gene	CDR3 protein	CDR3 DNA
TRBJ1-1	.	.	TRBV27	CASSPTGPTEAFF	TGTGCCAGCAGTCCCACAGGGCCCACTGAAGCTTTCTTT
TRBJ2-1	TRBD2	.	TRBV15	CATSRGTSSDNEQFF	TGTGCCACCAGCAGAGGGACTAGTTCGGACAATGAGCAGTTCTTC
TRBJ1-4	TRBD1	.	TRBV15	CATSAPGQGNEKLFF	TGTGCCACCAGCGCCCCGGGACAGGGGAATGAAAAACTGTTTTTT
TRBJ1-1	.	.	TRBV29-1	CAGGLNTEAFF	TGCGCGGGAGGTTTGAACACTGAAGCTTTCTTT
TRBJ2-2	TRBD1	.	TRBV11-2	CASIRRDSFTGELFF	TGTGCCAGCATACGCCGGGACAGTTTCACCGGGGAGCTGTTTTTT
TRBJ1-1	.	once	TRBV25-1	CASSDWSVHTEAFF	TGTGCCAGCAGTGATTGGTCGGTTCACACTGAAGCTTTCTTT
TRBJ2-1	.	.	TRBV19	CASRDGPGDEQFF	TGTGCCAGTAGGGACGGTCCCGGGGATGAGCAGTTCTTC
TRBJ2-1	.	.	TRBV7-9	CASSLLEQFF	TGTGCCAGCAGCTTGCTTGAGCAGTTCTTC
TRBJ1-3	.	.	TRBV7-9	CASSLGGGNTIYF	TGTGCCAGCAGCTTAGGGGGAGGAAACACCATATATTTT
TRBJ2-7	TRBD2	.	TRBV19	CASSSRTSGGPSYEQYF	TGTGCCAGTAGTTCCAGGACTAGCGGGGGGCCTTCCTACGAGCAGTACTTC
TRBJ2-7	TRBD2	few	TRBV5-1	CASSSGGVSYEQYF	TGCGCCAGCAGTTCTGGGGGGGTCTCCTACGAGCAGTACTTC
TRBJ2-6	.	once	TRBV9	CASSPEGSGANVLTF	TGTGCCAGCAGCCCAGAGGGGTCTGGGGCCAACGTCCTGACTTTC
TRBJ2-1	.	.	TRBV20-1	CSATREQFF	TGCAGTGCTACCCGGGAGCAGTTCTTC
TRBJ2-5	TRBD2	.	TRBV13	CASSLPSGTSQETQYF	TGTGCCAGCAGCTTACCTTCCGGGACTAGTCAAGAGACCCAGTACTTC
TRBJ2-3	.	.	TRBV29-1	CSVEDSRWGTDTQYF	TGCAGCGTTGAAGATTCCCGTTGGGGCACAGATACGCAGTATTTT
TRBJ2-1	.	.	TRBV24-1	CATSDRDIEEQFF	TGTGCCACCAGTGACCGGGACATCGAAGAGCAGTTCTTC
TRBJ1-2	TRBD1	.	TRBV29-1	CSVVSGQGAKNTF	TGCAGCGTTGTATCGGGACAGGGGGCGAAAAACACCTTC
TRBJ2-7	.	.	TRBV4-1	CASSAEGNYEQYF	TGCGCCAGCTCGGCCGAGGGAAACTACGAGCAGTACTTC
TRBJ2-3	.	.	TRBV9	CASSVAGSGGATDTQYF	TGTGCCAGCAGCGTAGCGGGGTCCGGGGGAGCCACAGATACGCAGTATTTT
TRBJ1-6	.	.	TRBV25-1	CASRSPGDSPLHF	TGTGCCAGCCGGTCCCCCGGGGATTCACCCCTCCACTTT
TRBJ2-7	.	.	TRBV4-1	CASSQGPVYEQYF	TGCGCCAGCAGCCAAGGTCCAGTCTACGAGCAGTACTTC
TRBJ1-1	.	.	TRBV11-2	CASSSDPEGAFF	TGTGCCAGCAGCTCCGACCCCGAGGGCGCTTTCTTT
TRBJ2-7	.	.	TRBV5-4	CASSPDSIGGSDEQYF	TGTGCCAGCAGCCCCGACTCCATCGGAGGTTCCGACGAGCAGTACTTC
TRBJ1-5	.	.	TRBV6-5	CASSQQGRNQPQHF	TGTGCCAGCAGTCAACAGGGTCGCAATCAGCCCCAGCATTTT
TRBJ2-5	TRBD2	once	TRBV20-1	CSTVPREGFVQETQYF	TGCAGTACGGTCCCTCGGGAGGGCTTCGTGCAAGAGACCCAGTACTTC
TRBJ2-2	.	once	TRBV18	CASSPSGGGTGELFF	TGTGCCAGCTCACCGTCCGGGGGAGGCACCGGGGAGCTGTTTTTT
TRBJ1-1	.	.	TRBV19	CASTPGVGGNTEAFF	TGTGCCAGTACCCCGGGGGTTGGGGGGAACACTGAAGCTTTCTTT
TRBJ2-2	.	.	TRBV9	CASAFGTGELFF	TGTGCCAGCGCCTTTGGCACCGGGGAGCTGTTTTTT
TRBJ1-1	.	.	TRBV7-9	CASIAAGTGNTEAFF	TGTGCCAGCATTGCCGCCGGGACGGGAAACACTGAAGCTTTCTTT
TRBJ2-6	.	.	TRBV20-1	CSARDSWGKRANVLTF	TGCAGTGCTAGAGACAGCTGGGGTAAGAGGGCCAACGTCCTGACTTTC
TRBJ1-5	.	.	TRBV9	CASSVEGAKLEPQHF	TGTGCCAGCAGCGTAGAGGGCGCGAAGCTCGAGCCCCAGCATTTT